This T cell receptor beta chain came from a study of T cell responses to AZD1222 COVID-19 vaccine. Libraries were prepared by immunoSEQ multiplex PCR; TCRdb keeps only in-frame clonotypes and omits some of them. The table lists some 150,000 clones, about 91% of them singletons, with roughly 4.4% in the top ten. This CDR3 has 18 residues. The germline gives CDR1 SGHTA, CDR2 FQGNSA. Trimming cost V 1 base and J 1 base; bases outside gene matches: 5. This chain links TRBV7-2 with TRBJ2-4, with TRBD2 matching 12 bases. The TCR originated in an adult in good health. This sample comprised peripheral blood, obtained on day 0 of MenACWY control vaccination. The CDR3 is CASSLGTSGIKAKNIQYF. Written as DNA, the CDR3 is TGTGCCAGCAGCTTAGGGACTAGCGGGATAAAGGCCAAAAACATTCAGTACTTC.